The entry below gives a single TCR beta chain sequence along with its context. In germline, CDR1 is SGHRS, CDR2 YFSETQ. The ends were cut back, 4 bases at V and 4 bases at J, with 14 bases in the middle. The CDR3 is 14 amino acids. RNA was extracted from bulk tissue without any cell sorting. The data were obtained in a study of tumor and adjacent non-tumor tissue in lung cancer. Overall study context: Aged about 30 to 76 years, patients included roughly 10 men and a few women with stage I to III disease.

Three rounds of nested PCR, following a modified ARM-PCR protocol, produced the TCRbeta library. TCRdb reprocessed the multiplex PCR reads via MiXCR and lists one record per CDR3 protein. Altogether about 200,000 distinct CDR3 sequences are present, 71% being singletons, with the ten largest covering 20% to 25%. This clonotype was sampled from a man in his fifties or sixties with non-small cell lung cancer. The rearrangement uses TRBV5-1 and TRBJ1-1; the D gene is possibly TRBD1 (6 bases). Sequenced input: lung tumor tissue. The CDR3 loop reads CASSLYEDSTEAFF. In nucleotides, the CDR3 is TGCGCCAGCAGCCTATATGAGGACAGCACTGAAGCTTTCTTT.